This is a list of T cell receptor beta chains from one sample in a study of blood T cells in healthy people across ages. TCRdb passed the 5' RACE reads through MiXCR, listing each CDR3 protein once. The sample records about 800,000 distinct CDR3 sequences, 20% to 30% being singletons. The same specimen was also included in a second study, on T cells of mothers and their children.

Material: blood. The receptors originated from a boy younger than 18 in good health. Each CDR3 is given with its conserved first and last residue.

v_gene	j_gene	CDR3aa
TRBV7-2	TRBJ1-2	CASTLGPGRVYGYTF
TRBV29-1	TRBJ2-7	CSVANEGAPPCEQYF
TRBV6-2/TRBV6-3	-	CASIQARGETQYF
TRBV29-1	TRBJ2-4	CSVALGRDRPEYF
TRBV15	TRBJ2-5	CATSRDDGTQYF
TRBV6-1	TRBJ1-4	CASSENDRVWEKLFF
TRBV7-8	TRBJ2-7	CASSLATGVYEQYF
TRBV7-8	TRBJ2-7	CASSTSGREALYEQYF
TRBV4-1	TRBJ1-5	CASSLVSVGEDQPQHF
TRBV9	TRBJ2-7	CASSPSWGGNEQYF